The 27 T cell receptor beta chains below come from one sample, sequenced in a study of beta chain features in type 1 diabetes. Their antigens are not known. Whole-study results and caveats: Shortening of TCRB CDR3s, moderate but significant, appeared in all four CD4+ subsets of Type 1 diabetes patients.

The isolated RNA, all of it, was reverse transcribed, so expressed TCRB transcripts were what got sequenced. Data came from immunoSEQ multiplex PCR; TCRdb stores just in-frame clones and leaves some out. The repertoire includes under 400,000 clones, roughly 13% of them detected once, and around 0.0099% sits in the top ten. The sample comprised naive CD4+ T cells from blood. The source is a young woman with type 1 diabetes.

There are a few counts of this clone. The CDR3 loop is CASTVGGTLNTEAFF. The CDR3, as DNA: TGTGCCAGCACAGTGGGGGGGACACTGAACACTGAAGCTTTCTTT. J is TRBJ1-1 and V is TRBV9, with a possible D match to TRBD1 (6 bases). CDR1 and CDR2 from the germline V gene are SGDLS and YYNGEE. This CDR3 spans 15 amino acids. The V end was cut by 6 bases, the J end by 0 bases, with 15 bases between. The full variable domain, rest sourced from reference TRBV9 and TRBJ1-1, is DSGVTQTPKHLITATGQRVTLRCSPRSGDLSVYWYQQSLDQGLQFLIQYYNGEERAKGNILERFSAQQFPDLHSELNLSSLELGDSALYFCASTVGGTLNTEAFFGQGTRLTVV.

This clone was counted between two and nine times. The rearrangement uses TRBV2 and TRBJ2-7, with no clear D. V was clipped by 7 bases and J by 0 bases, with 10 bases between them. The CDR3 is 13 amino acids. From germline, CDR1 is SNHLY and CDR2 FYNNEI. The CDR3 nucleotides are TGTGCCAGCATTGACACCTACTCCTACGAGCAGTACTTC. Amino acids: CASIDTYSYEQYF.

This clone was seen only a few times. For the CDR3, the DNA is TGTGCCAGCAGCTCCCAGGGGGGGCTAGCGGGAGAGACCCAGTACTTC. It encodes CASSSQGGLAGETQYF. The rearrangement joins TRBV7-2 to TRBJ2-5, with D possibly being TRBD2 (8 bases). Germline CDR1 is SGHTA and CDR2 is FQGNSA. V lost 4 bases to trimming and J lost 4 bases, with 19 bases between them. The CDR3 spans 16 residues.

This clone was counted between two and nine times. The chain uses TRBV7-9 and TRBJ1-1; D not certain. The V gene lost 6 bases and the J gene lost 4 bases, with 12 bases spanning the gap. Germline loops: CDR1 SEHNR, CDR2 FQNEAQ (reference sequence). The CDR3 totals 13 residues. CDR3 coding DNA: TGTGCCAGCAGAGAGAGGGCGGGCACTGAAGCTTTCTTT. Protein: CASRERAGTEAFF.

This clone came up a few times. The gene calls are TRBV2 and TRBJ2-2; 9 nucleotides match TRBD2. V shed 11 bases and J 4 bases; nucleotides not matched to a gene: 8. CDR1 and CDR2 from the germline V gene are SNHLY and FYNNEI. The CDR3 covers 14 residues. CDR3 sequence (DNA): TGTGCCGGGCGGGGGGGCGGAAGCACCGGGGAGCTGTTTTTT. It encodes CAGRGGGSTGELFF. The full variable domain, completed using reference TRBV2 and TRBJ2-2, is EPEVTQTPSHQVTQMGQEVILRCVPISNHLYFYWYRQILGQKVEFLVSFYNNEISEKSEIFDDQFSVERPDGSNFTLKIRSTKLEDSAMYFCAGRGGGSTGELFFGEGSRLTVL.

The chain carries TRBV29-1 and TRBJ1-1, with 8 bases that match TRBD1. The CDR3 has 12 residues. V trimming: 7 bases; J trimming: 1 base; junction bases outside the gene matches: 2. CDR1 and CDR2 (germline): SQVTM, ANQGSEA. The CDR3 spells CSAGQGNTEAFF. CDR3 bases: TGCAGCGCCGGACAGGGGAACACTGAAGCTTTCTTT. Variable domain in full (rest from reference TRBV29-1 and TRBJ1-1): SAVISQKPSRDICQRGTSLTIQCQVDSQVTMMFWYRQQPGQSLTLIATANQGSEATYESGFVIDKFPISRPNLTFSTLTVSNMSPEDSSIYLCSAGQGNTEAFFGQGTRLTVV.

This clone was recorded a few times. The chain uses TRBV18 and TRBJ2-2; D call uncertain. The CDR3 is made up of 14 amino acids. Per germline, CDR1 KGHSH and CDR2 LQKENI. V dropped 2 bases and J dropped 2 bases, with 6 bases sitting between them. CDR3 bases: TGTGCCAGCTCACCAAACTCTAACACCGGGGAGCTGTTTTTT. Translation: CASSPNSNTGELFF.

The V call is TRBV28, the J call TRBJ2-1; TRBD2 agrees at 7 bases. The V segment lost 8 bases and the J segment 14 bases; nucleotides outside the gene matches: 9. This CDR3 is 11 amino acids long. Germline CDR1 MDHEN, CDR2 SYDVKM. The CDR3 here is CASGAGVRKFF. CDR3 nucleotide sequence: TGTGCCAGCGGGGCGGGAGTACGAAAGTTCTTC.

J is TRBJ2-7 and V is TRBV7-9; a weak D match, TRBD2 (5 bases). CDR1 and CDR2 from the germline V gene are SEHNR and FQNEAQ (reference sequence). This CDR3 is 13 amino acids long. V lost 5 bases to trimming and J lost 3 bases, with 11 bases between them. CDR3 bases: TGTGCCAGCAGCCTGACCGAGGGCTACGAGCAGTACTTC. This gives the protein CASSLTEGYEQYF.

CDR3 DNA: TGTGCCAGCAGTTTGCACTTTTACAATGAGCAGTTCTTC. Translating it yields CASSLHFYNEQFF. The rearrangement uses TRBV2 and TRBJ2-1; D remains ambiguous. V lost 5 bases and J 4 bases, leaving 9 bases between the germline ends. In germline, CDR1 is SNHLY, CDR2 FYNNEI. CDR3 size: 13 residues.

The chain is built from TRBV14 and TRBJ1-4; maybe TRBD1 (5 bases). V was clipped by 1 base and J by 4 bases, with 10 bases between them. The CDR3 is made up of 15 amino acids. CDR1 is SGHDN and CDR2 is FVKESK in the germline V gene. The CDR3 here is CASSQGRQHNEKLFF. CDR3 nucleotides: TGTGCCAGCAGCCAAGGTCGACAGCATAATGAAAAACTGTTTTTT. Based on the CDR3 plus reference TRBV14 and TRBJ1-4, the full variable domain is EAGVTQFPSHSVIEKGQTVTLRCDPISGHDNLYWYRRVMGKEIKFLLHFVKESKQDESGMPNNRFLAERTGGTYSTLKVQPAELEDSGVYFCASSQGRQHNEKLFFGSGTQLSVL.

This CDR3 reads CASSRGRGSYEQYF. Here the CDR3 DNA reads TGTGCCAGCAGCCGGGGGCGGGGGTCCTACGAGCAGTACTTC. The chain has TRBV27 and TRBJ2-7; TRBD2 is a possible D gene (7 bases). Germline CDR1 and CDR2: MNHEY and SMNVEV (reference sequence). V shed 6 bases and J shed 1 base, with 13 bases lying between them. The CDR3 covers 14 residues.

This clone was seen a handful of times. V usage is TRBV28 and J usage is TRBJ2-7, with D possibly matching TRBD2 (6 bases). This CDR3 region has 15 residues. Germline V gene sequence: CDR1 MDHEN, CDR2 SYDVKM. V lost 5 bases and J lost 0, with 14 bases in between. The chain's CDR3 is CASSLLAGSSYEQYF. The CDR3 DNA is TGTGCCAGCAGTCTACTTGCGGGGAGCTCCTACGAGCAGTACTTC.

The rearrangement joins TRBV7-2 to TRBJ2-1; unclear D gene. V was pared by 5 bases and J by 4 bases, with 3 bases between. This CDR3 region has 11 residues. Germline V gene lookup returns CDR1 SGHTA and CDR2 FQGNSA. CDR3 in amino acids: CASSAYNEQFF. The CDR3 region has the DNA TGTGCCAGCAGCGCGTACAATGAGCAGTTCTTC.

This clone was seen a handful of times. This sequence joins TRBV7-2 and TRBJ1-5; 8 bases are shared with TRBD1. V shed 4 bases and J 3 bases; nucleotides not matched to a gene: 5. The CDR3 is 15 residues long. Germline CDR1 and CDR2: SGHTA and FQGNSA. This CDR3 reads CASSSQGGINQPQHF. CDR3 sequence (DNA): TGTGCCAGCAGCTCACAGGGGGGAATCAATCAGCCCCAGCATTTT. Supplemented by reference TRBV7-2 and TRBJ1-5, the full variable domain reads GAGVSQSPSNKVTEKGKDVELRCDPISGHTALYWYRQSLGQGLEFLIYFQGNSAPDKSGLPSDRFSAERTGGSVSTLTIQRTQQEDSAVYLCASSSQGGINQPQHFGDGTRLSIL.

Comment on this clone: Other DNA sequences in the sample encode the same CDR3. The chain is built from TRBV19 and TRBJ2-7; TRBD2 matches 11 bases. The CDR3 consists of 15 residues. From germline, CDR1 is LNHDA and CDR2 SQIVND (reference sequence). J gave up 1 base and V 3 bases, and 2 bases lay outside the gene matches. In nucleotides, the CDR3 is TGTGCCAGTAGTATTGGGACTAGCGGTTCCTACGAGCAGTACTTC. This gives the protein CASSIGTSGSYEQYF.

The chain has TRBV18 and TRBJ1-1; weak D call: TRBD1 (6 bases). Germline-derived CDR1 and CDR2 are KGHSH and LQKENI. The CDR3 is 15 amino acids. With 3 bases removed from V and 1 base from J, the gap between germline ends came to 12 bases. The CDR3 protein is CASSPPQGPNTEAFF. The CDR3 nucleotides are TGTGCCAGCTCACCTCCGCAGGGGCCGAACACTGAAGCTTTCTTT.

V and J are TRBV5-1 and TRBJ2-5; the D is unclear. With 4 bases removed from V and 3 bases from J, the gap between germline ends came to 13 bases. The CDR3 runs 14 residues. The V gene's germline CDR1 is SGHRS and CDR2 YFSETQ. CDR3 in amino acids: CASSEEAFKETQYF. As DNA, the CDR3 is TGCGCCAGCAGCGAAGAGGCTTTCAAAGAGACCCAGTACTTC.

This clone was picked up a small number of times. This rearrangement joins TRBV18 to TRBJ1-4, with a tentative D call TRBD1 (5 bases). Germline CDR1 reads KGHSH; CDR2 reads LQKENI. The ends were cut back, 3 bases at V and 5 bases at J, with 7 bases in the middle. The CDR3 has 13 residues. The CDR3, as DNA: TGTGCCAGCTCACCGGGGCCGAATGAAAAACTGTTTTTT. It encodes CASSPGPNEKLFF.

There are a few counts of this clone. The gene calls are TRBV4-1 and TRBJ1-2; 11 bases map to TRBD1. V gave up 0 bases and J gave up 5 bases; unmatched junction bases: 2. Germline CDR1 MGHRA, CDR2 YSYEKL. CDR3 length equals 15 residues. The CDR3 loop is CASSQEGQGGYGYTF. DNA of the CDR3: TGCGCCAGCAGCCAAGAGGGACAGGGGGGATATGGCTACACCTTC.

This clone has more than one count but fewer than ten. The chain recombines TRBV2 with TRBJ1-5; tentatively, D is TRBD1 (6 bases). Germline-derived CDR1 and CDR2 are SNHLY and FYNNEI. V was trimmed by 5 bases and J by 3 bases, leaving 11 bases between them. CDR3 length equals 14 residues. This CDR3 reads CASSPNRDNQPQHF. As DNA, the CDR3 is TGTGCCAGCAGTCCTAACAGGGACAATCAGCCCCAGCATTTT.

The chain links TRBV19 to TRBJ1-5; tentatively, D is TRBD1 (6 bases). Germline assignment: CDR1 LNHDA and CDR2 SQIVND (reference sequence). Trimming left V 6 bases short and J 0 bases short, with 12 bases between. The CDR3 runs to 15 residues. The chain's CDR3 is CASSYYRDSNQPQHF. The CDR3, as DNA: TGTGCCAGTAGCTATTACAGGGATAGCAATCAGCCCCAGCATTTT.

This chain connects TRBV5-4 to TRBJ1-4; 9 bases match TRBD1. J was trimmed by 11 bases and V by 2 bases; bases with no gene match: 10. Per germline, CDR1 SGHNT and CDR2 YYREEE (reference sequence). This CDR3 region has 15 residues. The CDR3 spells CASSFGGQGIEKLFF. CDR3 DNA sequence: TGTGCCAGCAGCTTTGGGGGACAGGGAATTGAGAAACTGTTTTTT.

This clone came up a few times. The chain combines TRBV28 with TRBJ1-1; D call uncertain. Germline assignment: CDR1 MDHEN and CDR2 SYDVKM. The CDR3 contains 14 residues. Trimming pared 4 bases from V and 0 bases from J, leaving 9 bases between. CDR3 DNA: TGTGCCAGCAGTTCGCTGTACATGAACACTGAAGCTTTCTTT. It yields the protein CASSSLYMNTEAFF. The full variable domain, its missing parts supplied by reference TRBV28 and TRBJ1-1, is DVKVTQSSRYLVKRTGEKVFLECVQDMDHENMFWYRQDPGLGLRLIYFSYDVKMKEKGDIPEGYSVSREKKERFSLILESASTNQTSMYLCASSSLYMNTEAFFGQGTRLTVV.

This clone was observed a handful of times. V usage is TRBV25-1 and J usage is TRBJ2-3, with a weak D call TRBD1 (5 bases). Germline CDR1 MGHDK, CDR2 SYGVNS. V shed 1 base and J shed 1 base, with 12 bases lying between them. CDR3 length: 16 amino acids. CDR3 loop: CASSEWAGPGTDTQYF. The DNA of the CDR3 is TGTGCCAGCAGTGAATGGGCAGGGCCGGGCACAGATACGCAGTATTTT.

In this sample, this clone turned up a few times. The V call is TRBV7-2, the J call TRBJ2-7; 8 bases agree with TRBD2. The V segment lost 4 bases and the J segment 0 bases; nucleotides outside the gene matches: 5. The CDR3 length is 15 residues. Germline V CDR1 and CDR2: SGHTA, FQGNSA. CDR3 protein: CASSSPGTSSYEQYF. The CDR3 bases are TGTGCCAGCAGCTCACCCGGGACTAGCTCCTACGAGCAGTACTTC. The variable domain in full, completed from reference TRBV7-2 and TRBJ2-7, reads GAGVSQSPSNKVTEKGKDVELRCDPISGHTALYWYRQSLGQGLEFLIYFQGNSAPDKSGLPSDRFSAERTGGSVSTLTIQRTQQEDSAVYLCASSSPGTSSYEQYFGPGTRLTVT.

V and J are TRBV30 and TRBJ1-1; a possible D gene is TRBD1 (6 bases). V was pared by 2 bases and J by 6 bases, with 13 bases between. Germline assignment: CDR1 GTSNPN and CDR2 SVGIG (reference sequence). The CDR3 consists of 13 residues. CDR3 sequence (DNA): TGTGCCTGGAGTTCGGAGCACAGGGCTGAAGCTTTCTTT. Protein: CAWSSEHRAEAFF.